This is a list of T cell receptor beta chains from one sample in a study of T-cell reconstitution after alpha-beta-depleted transplantation in children. MiXCR, run by TCRdb on the PCR reads, gives a single entry per CDR3 protein. There are 200,000 to 300,000 distinct CDR3 sequences in the sample; approximately 12% occur only once, and about 2.6% lies in the top ten. The starting material was PBMCs from the stem cell graft donor, obtained from the stem cell graft. Every receptor here comes from a human donor who donated a stem cell graft to a child with acute lymphoblastic leukemia. Both conserved end residues are part of each CDR3. The order of the fields is CDR3 length, clone size, V gene, J gene, D gene, CDR3 protein, CDR3 DNA. A D gene is named only where the DNA matches it firmly. Where a row states a size, it is once, few, many or the class of an expanded clone; other rows omit it.

CDR3 length: 20; clone size: many; V gene: TRBV5-1; J gene: TRBJ2-1; D gene: TRBD2; CDR3 protein: CASSFRTSGRDVKSYNEQFF; CDR3 DNA: TGCGCCAGCAGCTTCCGGACTAGCGGGAGGGATGTTAAGTCCTACAATGAGCAGTTCTTC
CDR3 length: 13; clone size: many; V gene: TRBV2; J gene: TRBJ1-2; D gene: -; CDR3 protein: CASSVGVAFGYTF; CDR3 DNA: TGTGCCAGCAGTGTTGGTGTGGCATTTGGCTACACCTTC
CDR3 length: 14; clone size: many; V gene: TRBV5-1; J gene: TRBJ2-1; D gene: -; CDR3 protein: CASSYLSSYNEQFF; CDR3 DNA: TGCGCCAGCAGCTATCTTAGTTCCTACAATGAGCAGTTCTTC
CDR3 length: 15; clone size: many; V gene: TRBV9; J gene: TRBJ1-5; D gene: -; CDR3 protein: CASSPRDGSNQPQHF; CDR3 DNA: TGTGCCAGCAGCCCCCGGGACGGTAGCAATCAGCCCCAGCATTTT
CDR3 length: 16; clone size: many; V gene: TRBV20-1; J gene: TRBJ2-7; D gene: TRBD2; CDR3 protein: CSARDPAGRTSYEQYF; CDR3 DNA: TGCAGTGCTAGAGATCCGGCCGGGAGGACCTCCTACGAGCAGTACTTC
CDR3 length: 15; clone size: many; V gene: TRBV6-1; J gene: TRBJ1-6; D gene: -; CDR3 protein: CASSGPRTRNSPLHF; CDR3 DNA: TGTGCCAGCAGCGGGCCCAGGACGAGGAATTCACCCCTCCACTTT
CDR3 length: 15; clone size: many; V gene: TRBV4-3; J gene: TRBJ1-4; D gene: -; CDR3 protein: CASSQDRGRGEKLFF; CDR3 DNA: TGCGCCAGCAGCCAAGATCGGGGGCGGGGTGAAAAACTGTTTTTT
CDR3 length: 14; clone size: many; V gene: TRBV6-2/TRBV6-3; J gene: TRBJ2-3; D gene: -; CDR3 protein: CASTTGSSSDTQYF; CDR3 DNA: TGTGCCAGCACCACAGGGTCCAGCTCAGATACGCAGTATTTT
CDR3 length: 15; clone size: once; V gene: TRBV4-3; J gene: TRBJ2-3; D gene: -; CDR3 protein: CASSQGQGNTDTQYF; CDR3 DNA: TGCGCCAGCAGCCAAGGGCAGGGGAACACAGATACGCAGTATTTT
CDR3 length: 15; clone size: many; V gene: TRBV5-6; J gene: TRBJ1-5; D gene: TRBD1; CDR3 protein: CASSAGTGGNQPQHF; CDR3 DNA: TGTGCCAGCAGCGCGGGCACAGGGGGCAATCAGCCCCAGCATTTT
CDR3 length: 16; clone size: few; V gene: TRBV28; J gene: TRBJ2-3; D gene: -; CDR3 protein: CASSSRDGERPDTQYF; CDR3 DNA: TGTGCCAGCAGTTCACGGGACGGGGAGAGGCCAGATACGCAGTATTTT
CDR3 length: 14; clone size: many; V gene: TRBV5-1; J gene: TRBJ1-2; D gene: -; CDR3 protein: CASSGVTGIEGYTF; CDR3 DNA: TGCGCCAGCAGCGGGGTAACAGGGATTGAAGGCTACACCTTC
CDR3 length: 16; clone size: few; V gene: TRBV18; J gene: TRBJ1-1; D gene: -; CDR3 protein: CASSPSNTGSNTEAFF; CDR3 DNA: TGTGCCAGCTCGCCTTCCAATACAGGATCGAACACTGAAGCTTTCTTT
CDR3 length: 14; clone size: few; V gene: TRBV5-5; J gene: TRBJ2-7; D gene: -; CDR3 protein: CASSLRGQTYEQYF; CDR3 DNA: TGTGCCAGCAGCTTGCGAGGTCAGACCTACGAGCAGTACTTC
CDR3 length: 13; clone size: many; V gene: TRBV2; J gene: TRBJ1-1; D gene: -; CDR3 protein: CASRENRGTEAFF; CDR3 DNA: TGTGCCAGCAGGGAGAATCGGGGGACTGAAGCTTTCTTT
CDR3 length: 15; clone size: many; V gene: TRBV7-9; J gene: TRBJ2-1; D gene: TRBD2; CDR3 protein: CASRILAGRGNEQFF; CDR3 DNA: TGTGCCAGCAGGATACTAGCGGGGAGGGGTAATGAGCAGTTCTTC
CDR3 length: 18; clone size: -; V gene: TRBV21-1; J gene: TRBJ2-7; D gene: -; CDR3 protein: CASPGDRVERGPIAEQYF; CDR3 DNA: TGTGCCAGCCCAGGGGACAGGGTTGAGCGGGGGCCGATTGCCGAGCAGTACTTC
CDR3 length: 14; clone size: many; V gene: TRBV20-1; J gene: TRBJ2-3; D gene: -; CDR3 protein: CSARGEGQINTQYF; CDR3 DNA: TGCAGTGCTAGAGGGGAGGGACAGATCAATACGCAGTATTTT
CDR3 length: 14; clone size: many; V gene: TRBV28; J gene: TRBJ1-1; D gene: -; CDR3 protein: CASSRTAGAVSAFF; CDR3 DNA: TGTGCCAGCAGCAGAACCGCCGGGGCCGTCAGTGCTTTCTTT
CDR3 length: 10; clone size: many; V gene: TRBV5-1; J gene: TRBJ1-1; D gene: -; CDR3 protein: CASSLGAAFF; CDR3 DNA: TGCGCCAGCAGCTTGGGGGCGGCTTTCTTT
CDR3 length: 13; clone size: many; V gene: TRBV11-2; J gene: TRBJ2-4; D gene: -; CDR3 protein: CASSLVSKNIQYF; CDR3 DNA: TGTGCCAGCAGCTTAGTAAGCAAAAACATTCAGTACTTC
CDR3 length: 14; clone size: many; V gene: TRBV5-1; J gene: TRBJ2-3; D gene: -; CDR3 protein: CASSLSGNKDTQYF; CDR3 DNA: TGCGCCAGCAGCTTGTCGGGGAATAAGGATACGCAGTATTTT
CDR3 length: 16; clone size: few; V gene: TRBV7-6; J gene: TRBJ1-6; D gene: -; CDR3 protein: CASSLTRSSYNSPLHF; CDR3 DNA: TGTGCCAGCAGCTTGACACGCAGCTCCTATAATTCACCCCTCCACTTT
CDR3 length: 13; clone size: many; V gene: TRBV27; J gene: TRBJ2-5; D gene: -; CDR3 protein: CASRTRQGETQYF; CDR3 DNA: TGTGCCAGCAGAACTCGACAAGGAGAGACCCAGTACTTC
CDR3 length: 12; clone size: many; V gene: TRBV3-1; J gene: TRBJ2-1; D gene: -; CDR3 protein: CASSPPDHEQFF; CDR3 DNA: TGTGCCAGCAGCCCCCCCGATCATGAGCAGTTCTTC
CDR3 length: 15; clone size: many; V gene: TRBV7-2; J gene: TRBJ2-7; D gene: TRBD2; CDR3 protein: CASSLPPGTSDEQYF; CDR3 DNA: TGTGCCAGCAGCTTGCCCCCGGGGACTAGCGACGAGCAGTACTTC
CDR3 length: 14; clone size: -; V gene: TRBV6-1; J gene: TRBJ2-2; D gene: -; CDR3 protein: CASRSPGHTGELFF; CDR3 DNA: TGTGCCAGCCGGAGCCCGGGTCACACCGGGGAGCTGTTTTTT